This T cell receptor (beta chain) derives from a study of blood T cells in healthy people across ages. Primers used in a second PCR of about 6 to 11 cycles were a sample-barcoded 5' primer and a J-beta primer mix. From each sample, at least 2.5 million paired-end reads containing CDR3 were obtained. TCRdb re-analysed the 5' RACE reads in MiXCR, keeping a single row per CDR3 protein. The repertoire holds hundreds of thousands of distinct CDR3 sequences, with 35% to 60% as singletons. There were healthy Caucasian individuals from Russia, aged roughly 6 to 100, serving as donors. Whole-study results and caveats: Naive T cell percentage and TCR beta diversity correlated strongly. Across the age range, TCR beta diversity per million T cells fell in a roughly linear way.

This clonotype was seen repeatedly, ten times or more. Its antigen is as yet unknown. This TCR derives from a man older than 75 in good health. The sequencing input was blood.

CDR3 coding DNA: TGTGCCAGCGTTGAACTCACTGAAGCTTTCTTT. Its translation: CASVELTEAFF. This rearrangement joins TRBV28 to TRBJ1-1; D remains ambiguous. V was clipped by 8 bases and J by 4 bases, with 8 bases between them. Per germline, CDR1 MDHEN and CDR2 SYDVKM. The CDR3 has 11 residues.